These 24 T cell receptor beta chains were all obtained from the same sample, sequenced in a study of T cells after yellow fever vaccination. One entry per CDR3 protein results from TCRdb running MiXCR on the 5' RACE reads. The data show hundreds of thousands of distinct CDR3 sequences, 15% to 20% seen once. Here the sequenced sample was PBMCs, taken before the yellow fever booster vaccination. Receptors originate from a man aged 18-30 years who received the YFV17D yellow fever vaccine.

There are a few counts of this clonotype. J is TRBJ1-1 and V is TRBV7-9; D is perhaps TRBD1 (6 bases). Trimming took 6 bases from V and 2 from J, leaving 13 bases between them. Germline assignment: CDR1 SEHNR and CDR2 FQNEAQ (reference sequence). This CDR3 comprises 14 residues. CDR3 in DNA: TGTGCCAGCAGGGACCAGGGGAGCAACACTGAAGCTTTCTTT. Amino acids: CASRDQGSNTEAFF.

The chain has TRBV20-1 and TRBJ1-5, with D perhaps matching TRBD1 (6 bases). Trimming pared 5 bases from V and 5 bases from J, leaving 13 bases between. Germline lookup yields CDR1 DFQATT and CDR2 SNEGSKA (reference sequence). The CDR3 extends over 13 amino acids. The chain's CDR3 is CSARQTGDQPQHF. In DNA form, the CDR3 reads TGCAGTGCTCGCCAGACAGGAGATCAGCCCCAGCATTTT.

This clonotype has only a few counts. The chain uses TRBV4-2 and TRBJ2-4, with a possible D match to TRBD2 (7 bases). This CDR3 region has 13 residues. The germline V gene has CDR1 LGHNA and CDR2 YNFKEQ. The V end was cut by 7 bases, the J end by 6 bases, with 13 bases between. The DNA for the CDR3 is TGTGCCAGCACGGGGGGCGGGGGAAACATTCAGTACTTC. Its translation: CASTGGGGNIQYF.

Many counts were recorded for this clonotype. The V call is TRBV11-1, the J call TRBJ2-5; D remains unclear. CDR3 length: 11 amino acids. Germline V gene lookup returns CDR1 SGHAT and CDR2 FQDESV (reference sequence). Trimming removed 5 bases from V and 5 bases from J, with 6 bases in between. The CDR3 is CASSRWETQYF. DNA of the CDR3: TGTGCCAGCAGCAGGTGGGAGACCCAGTACTTC.

There are a few counts of this clonotype. The junction departs from germline at one end; a sequencing error may be responsible. The rearrangement links TRBV29-1 to TRBJ2-1; no clear D gene. Germline V gives CDR1 SQVTM, CDR2 ANQGSEA. The CDR3 runs 12 residues. DNA of the CDR3: TGCAGCGTTGGGCCTCGGAGCGATGAGCAGTCCTTC. Translating it yields CSVGPRSDEQSF.

This clonotype was recorded only once. V is TRBV11-2 and J is TRBJ2-1; D is undetermined. CDR3 size: 16 residues. Trimming removed 3 bases from V and 2 bases from J, with 14 bases in between. CDR1 SGHAT and CDR2 FQNNGV come from the germline V gene. The CDR3 nucleotides are TGTGCCAGCAGCTTCGAGCCCTGGTTCACCTACAATGAGCAGTTCTTC. Translation: CASSFEPWFTYNEQFF.

The chain joins TRBV11-2 to TRBJ2-2, with D unclear. Trimming took off 0 bases at V and 6 bases at J, with 8 bases between the two ends. Germline V lookup: CDR1 SGHAT, CDR2 FQNNGV. The CDR3 loop spans 14 amino acids. The CDR3 DNA reads TGTGCCAGCAGCTTAGATTGGGCTTCCGGGGAGCTGTTTTTT. Encoded protein: CASSLDWASGELFF.

This clonotype was recorded many times. The chain is built from TRBV10-3 and TRBJ1-5; TRBD1 might be the D (6 bases). The length of the CDR3 is 13 residues. Germline assignment: CDR1 ENHRY and CDR2 SYGVKD. V was pared by 7 bases and J by 3 bases, with 10 bases between. DNA of the CDR3: TGTGCCATCACTCGGGACATCAATCAGCCCCAGCATTTT. Its translation: CAITRDINQPQHF.

This clonotype turned up a few times. The chain couples TRBV6-6 to TRBJ2-5; perhaps TRBD2 as D (5 bases). V lost 5 bases and J lost 1, with 11 bases in between. This CDR3 has 14 amino acids. From germline, CDR1 is MNHNY and CDR2 SVGAGI (reference sequence). In DNA form, the CDR3 reads TGTGCCAGCAGTAGGTGGACTCCCCAAGAGACCCAGTACTTC. It is translated as CASSRWTPQETQYF.

The chain recombines TRBV4-2 with TRBJ2-7, with a possible D match to TRBD1 (6 bases). V shed 2 bases and J shed 5 bases, with 13 bases lying between them. The germline CDR1 and CDR2 sequences are LGHNA and YNFKEQ. The CDR3 contains 14 residues. CDR3 region: CASSQQGNVHEQYF. CDR3 DNA sequence: TGTGCCAGCAGCCAACAGGGGAATGTGCACGAGCAGTACTTC.

This clonotype was recorded a few times. V gene TRBV12-3 or TRBV12-4 combines with J gene TRBJ2-2; D perhaps matches TRBD1 (5 bases). The V end was cut by 8 bases, the J end by 5 bases, with 9 bases between. The CDR3 runs to 12 residues. Here the CDR3 DNA reads TGTGCCAGCCAGACAGTGACCGGGGAGCTGTTTTTT. Translation: CASQTVTGELFF.

The gene calls are TRBV5-1 and TRBJ1-1; D not resolved. V dropped 4 bases and J dropped 4 bases, with 11 bases sitting between them. This CDR3 region has 13 residues. Germline V gives CDR1 SGHRS, CDR2 YFSETQ. CDR3 sequence (DNA): TGCGCCAGCAGCCCCCACGGATCCACTGAAGCTTTCTTT. Translating it yields CASSPHGSTEAFF.

This clonotype showed up just a few times. The chain uses TRBV6-2 or TRBV6-3 and TRBJ2-1; 10 positions match TRBD1. This CDR3 is built from 14 residues. Trimming cost V 4 bases and J 4 bases; bases outside gene matches: 1. Germline V CDR1 and CDR2: MNHEY, SVGEGT. The CDR3 DNA is TGTGCCAGCAGTTTGGACAGGGGGTACAATGAGCAGTTCTTC. This translates into CASSLDRGYNEQFF.

This clonotype was seen repeatedly, ten times or more. The chain couples TRBV7-2 to TRBJ1-1; 8 bases are shared with TRBD1. V shed 5 bases, J shed 5 bases, and the junction held 13 bases outside the gene matches. The germline gives CDR1 SGHTA, CDR2 FQGNSA. This CDR3 is built from 16 residues. The CDR3 protein is CASSLRTGPGRTEAFF. For the CDR3, the DNA is TGTGCCAGCAGCCTACGGACAGGGCCGGGTCGAACTGAAGCTTTCTTT. Supplemented by reference TRBV7-2 and TRBJ1-1, the full variable domain reads GAGVSQSPSNKVTEKGKDVELRCDPISGHTALYWYRQSLGQGLEFLIYFQGNSAPDKSGLPSDRFSAERTGGSVSTLTIQRTQQEDSAVYLCASSLRTGPGRTEAFFGQGTRLTVV.

The chain combines TRBV3-1 with TRBJ2-3; 7 bases are a match to TRBD2. CDR3 length equals 13 residues. With V trimmed by 1 base and J by 5 bases, 0 bases remained unmatched. Germline lookup yields CDR1 LGHDT and CDR2 YNNKEL (reference sequence). The CDR3 DNA is TGTGCCAGCAGCCAAGGGGGGGGAGATACGCAGTATTTT. Protein: CASSQGGGDTQYF.

This clonotype was counted between two and nine times. The rearrangement links TRBV20-1 to TRBJ2-7; D might be TRBD1 or TRBD2, each matching 5 bases. The CDR3 consists of 11 residues. The germline CDR1 and CDR2 sequences are DFQATT and SNEGSKA (reference sequence). Trimming took 2 bases from V and 5 from J, leaving 7 bases between them. CDR3 amino acids: CSARLGDEQYV. In DNA, the CDR3 is TGCAGTGCTAGATTGGGGGACGAGCAGTACGTC.

The chain links TRBV5-1 to TRBJ2-7; 7 bases are a match to TRBD1. CDR1 and CDR2 from the germline V gene are SGHRS and YFSETQ. The CDR3 covers 14 residues. V shed 6 bases and J 2 bases; nucleotides not matched to a gene: 8. CDR3 nucleotides: TGCGCCAGCAACTTAGGGGGCGGCACCTACGAGCAGTACTTC. It encodes CASNLGGGTYEQYF.

The chain employs TRBV6-5 and TRBJ2-1; 13 nucleotides align to TRBD2. The CDR3 runs to 14 residues. Germline CDR1 and CDR2: MNHEY and SVGAGI. The V and J ends lost 4 bases and 12 bases, in that order; junction bases with no gene match: 6. This chain's CDR3 is CASSSLAGGRRQFF. CDR3 in DNA: TGTGCCAGCAGTTCACTAGCGGGGGGGCGGCGGCAGTTCTTC.

This chain links TRBV12-3 or TRBV12-4 with TRBJ1-2; weak D call: TRBD1 (6 bases). V lost 6 bases and J lost 6, with 14 bases in between. The CDR3 sequence is 13 residues long. CDR3 nucleotide sequence: TGTGCCAGCAGCCTCCAGGGGAGCGATGGCTACACCTTC. The encoded protein is CASSLQGSDGYTF.

The sample holds a few counts of this clonotype. This chain uses TRBV7-6 with TRBJ2-5; 12 positions match TRBD2. The CDR3 runs to 18 residues. V lost 5 bases to trimming and J lost 2 bases; unmatched junction nucleotides: 12. The germline V gene has CDR1 SGHVS and CDR2 FNYEAQ. In nucleotides, the CDR3 is TGTGCCAGCAGCCCTCTAGCGGGGGGGTCTCCTCCTCAAGAGACCCAGTACTTC. Translating gives CASSPLAGGSPPQETQYF.

The sample holds a few counts of this clonotype. The rearrangement uses TRBV20-1 and TRBJ2-3; 11 bases agree with TRBD2. The CDR3 sequence is 15 residues long. The V and J ends lost 5 bases and 8 bases, in that order; junction bases with no gene match: 12. CDR1 DFQATT and CDR2 SNEGSKA come from the germline V gene (reference sequence). The DNA of the CDR3 is TGCAGTGCTCCCCCGACTAGCGGGGTAGTAGGTACGCAGTATTTT. As protein: CSAPPTSGVVGTQYF.

Only a few counts were recorded for this clonotype. This chain links TRBV20-1 with TRBJ1-2, with D possibly being TRBD1 (6 bases). CDR3 length equals 12 residues. The V end lost 6 bases, the J end lost 5 bases, and 13 bases lay between the germline ends. Per germline, CDR1 DFQATT and CDR2 SNEGSKA (reference sequence). The CDR3, as DNA: TGCAGTGCCCCGAAGGACAGTTATGGCTACACCTTC. Protein sequence: CSAPKDSYGYTF.

This clonotype has at least ten counts. The rearrangement uses TRBV7-2 and TRBJ2-5, with D possibly matching TRBD2 (5 bases). The germline V gene encodes CDR1 SGHTA and CDR2 FQGNSA. The CDR3 sequence is 14 residues long. Trimming shortened V by 2 bases and J by 2 bases, and 9 bases separated the two germline ends. The CDR3 is CASSLSAAQETQYF. The CDR3 coding sequence is TGTGCCAGCAGCTTATCAGCGGCTCAAGAGACCCAGTACTTC. The entire variable domain, with the rest obtained from reference TRBV7-2 and TRBJ2-5, is as follows: GAGVSQSPSNKVTEKGKDVELRCDPISGHTALYWYRQSLGQGLEFLIYFQGNSAPDKSGLPSDRFSAERTGGSVSTLTIQRTQQEDSAVYLCASSLSAAQETQYFGPGTRLLVL.

J is TRBJ2-7 and V is TRBV20-1; a possible D gene is TRBD2 (6 bases). Germline-derived CDR1 and CDR2 are DFQATT and SNEGSKA (reference sequence). Trimming removed 6 bases from V and 2 bases from J, with 20 bases in between. The CDR3 runs to 15 residues. The CDR3: CSARTGGSLTYEQYV. CDR3 DNA: TGCAGTGCCAGAACCGGGGGTTCCCTCACCTACGAGCAGTACGTC.